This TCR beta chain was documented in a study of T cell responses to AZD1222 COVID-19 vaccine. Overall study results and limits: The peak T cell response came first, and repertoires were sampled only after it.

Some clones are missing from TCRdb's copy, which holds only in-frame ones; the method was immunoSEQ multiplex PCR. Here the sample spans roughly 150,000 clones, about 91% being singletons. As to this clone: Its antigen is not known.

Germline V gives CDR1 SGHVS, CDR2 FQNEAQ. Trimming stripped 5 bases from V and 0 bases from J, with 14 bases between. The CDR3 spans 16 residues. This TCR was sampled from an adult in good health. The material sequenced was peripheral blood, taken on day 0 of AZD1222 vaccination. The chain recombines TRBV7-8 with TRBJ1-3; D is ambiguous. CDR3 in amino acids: CASSLSGRISGNTIYF. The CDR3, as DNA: TGTGCCAGCAGCCTCTCCGGGCGTATCTCTGGAAACACCATATATTTT.